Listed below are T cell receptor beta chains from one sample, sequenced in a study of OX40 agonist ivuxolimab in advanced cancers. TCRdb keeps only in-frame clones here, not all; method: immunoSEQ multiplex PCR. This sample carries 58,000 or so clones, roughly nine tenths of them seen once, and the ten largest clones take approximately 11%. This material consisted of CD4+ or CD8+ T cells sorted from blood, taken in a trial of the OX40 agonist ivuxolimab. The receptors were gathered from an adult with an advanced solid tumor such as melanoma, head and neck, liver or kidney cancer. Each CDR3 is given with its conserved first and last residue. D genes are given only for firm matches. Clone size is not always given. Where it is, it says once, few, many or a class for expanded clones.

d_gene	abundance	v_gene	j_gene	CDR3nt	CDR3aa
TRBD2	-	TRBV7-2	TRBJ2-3	TGTGCCAGCAGCAAGTTAGCGGGGGCTGGGGCAGATACGCAGTATTTT	CASSKLAGAGADTQYF
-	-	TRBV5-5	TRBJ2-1	TGTGCCAGCAGCACCCAGGCACAGCGCAATGAGCAGTTCTTC	CASSTQAQRNEQFF
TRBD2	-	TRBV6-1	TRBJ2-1	TGTGCCAGCAGTGAAACTAGCGGGATTTACAATGAGCAGTTCTTC	CASSETSGIYNEQFF
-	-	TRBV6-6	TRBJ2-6	TGTGCCAGCGCTCCTGGGGGAGGTGGGGCCAACGTCCTGACTTTC	CASAPGGGGANVLTF
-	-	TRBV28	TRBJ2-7	TGTGCCAGCAGTTCCACGCTCAGGGGAAGAGGGGACGAGCAGTACTTC	CASSSTLRGRGDEQYF
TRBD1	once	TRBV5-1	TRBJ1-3	TGCGCCAGCAGCAATCCGGGACAGGAAAACACCATATATTTT	CASSNPGQENTIYF
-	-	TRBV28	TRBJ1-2	TGTGCCAGCAGCCGCGACCCAGGGGATCGTGGCTACACCTTC	CASSRDPGDRGYTF
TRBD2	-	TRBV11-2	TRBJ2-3	TGTGCCAGCAGCCCTGGACTAGCGGGGGGCCCGGATACGCAGTATTTT	CASSPGLAGGPDTQYF
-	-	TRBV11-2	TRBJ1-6	TGTGCCAGCAGCACCCGACGGGGGGGTTCACCCCTCCACTTT	CASSTRRGGSPLHF
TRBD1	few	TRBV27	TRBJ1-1	TGTGCCAGCAGTTCCCAACAGGGGTACACTGAAGCTTTCTTT	CASSSQQGYTEAFF
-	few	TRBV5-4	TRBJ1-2	TGTGCCAGCAGCCTAGGACAGAACGATGGCTACACCTTC	CASSLGQNDGYTF
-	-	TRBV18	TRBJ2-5	TGTGCCAGCTCACGGACCGACGGGATCCAAGAGACCCAGTACTTC	CASSRTDGIQETQYF
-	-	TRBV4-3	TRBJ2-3	TGCGCCAGCAGCCAAGGTGTCCTAGCGACAGATACGCAGTATTTT	CASSQGVLATDTQYF
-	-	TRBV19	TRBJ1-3	TGTGCCAGTAGTCCGAGGACGGATACTGGAAACACCATATATTTT	CASSPRTDTGNTIYF
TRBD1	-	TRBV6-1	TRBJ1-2	TGTGCCAGCAGTGAAACAGGGGACTATGGCTACACCTTC	CASSETGDYGYTF